The next 10 T cell receptor beta chains were all read from a single sample in a study of cytomegalovirus exposure and HLA in healthy donors. PCR was performed using 60 Vbeta and 13 Jbeta primers. TCRdb keeps only in-frame clones here, not all; method: immunoSEQ multiplex PCR. The data contain about 100,000 clones, 65% to 75% of them seen just once; the ten biggest clones take up about 4.4%. The sample was PBMCs. The receptor set was obtained from a woman in her late teens or twenties in good health and CMV-seropositive.

The genes are TRBV6-5 and TRBJ2-7, with 7 bases aligning to TRBD1. Germline trimming cut 6 bases from V and 0 bases from J; bases unmatched to any gene: 8. The CDR3 runs 15 residues. Germline V gene lookup returns CDR1 MNHEY and CDR2 SVGAGI. CDR3 nucleotide sequence: TGTGCCAGCAGATACGGGACAGCGGACTCCTACGAGCAGTACTTC. This encodes CASRYGTADSYEQYF.

The chain employs TRBV7-2 and TRBJ2-7, with 8 bases aligning to TRBD2. With 5 bases clipped from V and 1 base from J, the junction kept 7 bases outside the gene matches. CDR3 length: 15 residues. Germline assignment: CDR1 SGHTA and CDR2 FQGNSA. The chain's CDR3 is CASSPQVAGSYEQYF. The CDR3, as DNA: TGTGCCAGCAGCCCCCAAGTAGCGGGATCCTACGAGCAGTACTTC.

V and J are TRBV6-5 and TRBJ2-7; TRBD1 aligns across 7 bases. The V segment lost 0 bases and the J segment 2 bases; nucleotides outside the gene matches: 7. The CDR3 extends over 16 amino acids. The V gene's germline CDR1 is MNHEY and CDR2 SVGAGI. The CDR3 DNA reads TGTGCCAGCAGTTACTCTCGACGGGACAGCACCTACGAGCAGTACTTC. The encoded protein is CASSYSRRDSTYEQYF.

The chain joins TRBV6-4 to TRBJ1-6, with 9 bases matching TRBD1. With V trimmed by 6 bases and J by 5 bases, 2 bases remained unmatched. Germline CDR1 and CDR2: MRHNA and SNTAGT. The CDR3 is 14 amino acids. The chain's CDR3 is CASSDRGNNSPLHF. The DNA of the CDR3 is TGTGCCAGCAGCGACAGGGGGAATAATTCACCCCTCCACTTT.

The rearrangement uses TRBV9 and TRBJ2-7; 7 bases line up with TRBD1. Germline loops: CDR1 SGDLS, CDR2 YYNGEE. CDR3 size: 13 residues. J was trimmed by 1 base and V by 3 bases; bases with no gene match: 1. The CDR3 loop reads CASSETGSYEQYF. CDR3 in DNA: TGTGCCAGCAGCGAGACAGGGTCCTACGAGCAGTACTTC.

The chain recombines TRBV28 with TRBJ1-5, with D hard to call. This CDR3 spans 12 amino acids. V lost 10 bases and J lost 14, with 21 bases in between. The germline CDR1 and CDR2 sequences are MDHEN and SYDVKM. The CDR3 DNA reads TGTGCCACCTACCCCGGCGGCGGTCCAGAGCATTTT. It specifies CATYPGGGPEHF.

This chain links TRBV4-2 with TRBJ2-6; D call uncertain. CDR1 is LGHNA, CDR2 YNFKEQ, per germline. CDR3 length: 19 residues. V was pared by 1 base and J by 1 base, with 17 bases between. The CDR3 nucleotides are TGTGCCAGCAGCCAAGCGGGTCTAATTACCTCTTCTGGGGCCAACGTCCTGACTTTC. Amino acids: CASSQAGLITSSGANVLTF.

As for this clone: Additional DNA sequences in this sample encode the identical CDR3. This rearrangement joins TRBV6-6 to TRBJ2-7; 10 bases fit TRBD1. Germline CDR1 reads MNHNY; CDR2 reads SVGAGI (reference sequence). The CDR3 totals 15 residues. The trim removed 7 bases at V and 3 bases at J, leaving 9 bases unmatched. The CDR3 sequence is CASTKGQGKNYEQYF. The CDR3 DNA reads TGTGCCAGCACCAAGGGACAGGGGAAAAACTACGAGCAGTACTTC.

This chain joins TRBV11-2 and TRBJ2-2; D may be TRBD2 (6 bases). CDR1 and CDR2 (germline): SGHAT, FQNNGV. This CDR3 has 18 amino acids. The V end lost 1 base, the J end lost 2 bases, and 17 bases lay between the germline ends. CDR3: CASSLATFLARNTGELFF. Here the CDR3 DNA reads TGTGCCAGCAGCTTAGCCACCTTCCTAGCGAGAAACACCGGGGAGCTGTTTTTT.

V and J are TRBV4-3 and TRBJ2-1; 7 bases are a match to TRBD1. This CDR3 is built from 16 residues. With V trimmed by 0 bases and J by 1 base, 3 bases remained unmatched. CDR1 and CDR2 (germline): LGHNA, YSLEER. The CDR3 sequence is CASSQDAGGSYNEQFF. Written as DNA, the CDR3 is TGCGCCAGCAGCCAAGATGCAGGGGGATCCTACAATGAGCAGTTCTTC.